This T cell receptor beta chain was sequenced for a study of identical twins. Only a few counts were recorded for this clonotype. Trimming left V 7 bases short and J 8 bases short, with 12 bases between. This CDR3 is built from 12 residues. Per the germline V gene, CDR1 is SNHLY and CDR2 is FYNNEI. In TCRdb, the 5' RACE reads were re-called with MiXCR into one record per CDR3 protein. Altogether hundreds of thousands of distinct CDR3 sequences are present, over 13% being singletons, with the ten largest covering around 9.5%. The chain links TRBV2 to TRBJ2-1; D call uncertain. This receptor was taken from a woman aged 18-29 years in good health. Sequenced: memory (CD45RO+) T cells sorted from blood. The CDR3 DNA reads as TGTGCCAGCAATGGTTTTAAGGATGAGCAGTTCTTC. As protein: CASNGFKDEQFF.